A selection of T cell receptor beta chains follows, all from one sample in a study of blood T cell repertoires in COVID-19. Measured with immunoSEQ multiplex PCR; TCRdb has only the in-frame clones, and not every one. This repertoire shows roughly 340,000 clones, over 75% found once; its top ten account for 0.9% to 1.1%. The specimen was PBMCs or T cells enriched from blood (not recorded which). The receptors were gathered from a man between 18 and 29 years old who had recovered from COVID-19. CDR3s include the opening cysteine and the closing phenylalanine or tryptophan. Fields, in order: CDR3 length, D gene, J gene, V gene, CDR3 protein. D genes are given only for firm matches.

14 TRBD1 TRBJ2-7 TRBV12-5 CASGLNSGGPEQYF
13 NA TRBJ1-5 TRBV18 CASSTGRDQPQHF
17 TRBD1 TRBJ2-7 TRBV28 CASSLRLGQRVSYEQYF
14 NA TRBJ2-2 TRBV5-1 CASSEDSNTGELFF
13 NA TRBJ2-5 TRBV28 CASGDYPGETQYF
15 NA TRBJ2-3 TRBV27 CASSLGSGFGNTQYF
18 NA TRBJ1-1 TRBV27 CASSLYAIPQGRNTEAFF
13 NA TRBJ1-4 TRBV12-3/TRBV12-4 CASRPQTNEKLFF
13 TRBD1 TRBJ2-3 TRBV6-5 CAARDRDTDTQYF
18 TRBD2 TRBJ2-1 TRBV28 CASSPYVLAGKIYNEQFF